The clone carrying this T cell receptor (beta chain) showed up many times. This sample was included in a study of CD8+CD57+ T cells in acquired aplastic anemia. Study information: Sorted cells (CD4+ and CD8+) yielded DNA amounts that averaged about 3.1 ug.

V was pared by 8 bases and J by 1 base, with 10 bases between. Per germline, CDR1 SEHNR and CDR2 FQNEAQ (reference sequence). The CDR3 runs 13 residues. Flow cytometry had shown expanded CD8+CD57+ cells in the patients chosen for sequencing. Investigators profiled TCR beta VDJ and CDR3 from genomic DNA template. TCRdb called the reads again in MiXCR, with one record for every CDR3 protein. The sample lists about 180,000 distinct CDR3 sequences; approximately 48% were seen once. The source material was sorted CD4+, CD8+, or CD8+CD57+ T cells (not recorded which) from PBMCs. The chain combines TRBV7-9 with TRBJ2-3; D possibly corresponds to TRBD2 (5 bases). The TCR was taken from a human donor with aplastic anemia. The CDR3 reads CASQAGGTDTQYF. The CDR3 nucleotides read TGTGCCAGCCAGGCCGGGGGCACAGATACGCAGTATTTT. The whole variable domain, filled in from reference TRBV7-9 and TRBJ2-3, reads DTGVSQNPRHKITKRGQNVTFRCDPISEHNRLYWYRQTLGQGPEFLTYFQNEAQLEKSRLLSDRFSAERPKGSFSTLEIQRTEQGDSAMYLCASQAGGTDTQYFGPGTRLTVL.